This T cell receptor (beta chain) was obtained from a study of brain metastases from non-small cell lung cancer. Assay: immunoSEQ multiplex PCR; the TCRdb copy retains only in-frame clones and omits some. The data contain about 2,200 clones, around 86% of them singletons. Germline V CDR1 and CDR2: MNHEY, SVGAGI. The CDR3 has 13 amino acids. Trimming took 6 bases from V and 1 from J, leaving 9 bases between them. Sequenced sample: tumor-adjacent normal tissue. V is TRBV6-5 and J is TRBJ1-1; no firm D call. The TCR sequence derives from a donor aged 40 or over with non-small cell lung cancer. The CDR3 region is CASRKRENTEAFF. Here the CDR3 DNA reads TGTGCCAGCAGGAAACGCGAGAACACTGAAGCTTTCTTT.